The rows below give T cell receptor beta chains drawn from one sample of a study of technical replicates of blood from a handful of donors. The protocol was immunoSEQ multiplex PCR, while the TCRdb copy is restricted to in-frame clones and leaves out a portion. The top ten clones hold less than 0.3% of a sample with tens of thousands of clones, 93% of them seen once. The sequencing input was T cells isolated from PBMCs. The receptors shown here come from a human donor in good health. The CDR3 runs from the conserved cysteine through the conserved F or W. Fields, in order: clone size, J gene, D gene, V gene, CDR3 protein, CDR3 DNA. D genes are given only for firm matches. Clone size, where shown, is once, few, many, or a class for clones that have expanded.

abundance: few
j_gene: TRBJ2-1
d_gene: .
v_gene: TRBV6-4
CDR3aa: CASSDSGRGGNEQFF
CDR3nt: TGTGCCAGCAGTGACTCAGGTCGGGGAGGCAATGAGCAGTTCTTC

abundance: .
j_gene: TRBJ1-5
d_gene: TRBD1
v_gene: TRBV30
CDR3aa: CAWSAGTGGERNQPQHF
CDR3nt: TGTGCCTGGAGTGCCGGGACAGGGGGCGAGCGCAATCAGCCCCAGCATTTT

abundance: once
j_gene: TRBJ2-7
d_gene: TRBD1
v_gene: TRBV27
CDR3aa: CASSADRGREQYF
CDR3nt: TGTGCCAGCAGTGCAGACAGGGGCCGCGAGCAGTACTTC

abundance: .
j_gene: TRBJ2-3
d_gene: .
v_gene: TRBV7-9
CDR3aa: CASSPSRLAALDTQYF
CDR3nt: TGTGCCAGCAGCCCCAGCCGTTTAGCGGCGCTAGATACGCAGTATTTT

abundance: .
j_gene: TRBJ1-3
d_gene: TRBD1
v_gene: TRBV7-9
CDR3aa: CASRGDRELGGGNTIYF
CDR3nt: TGTGCCAGCAGGGGGGACAGGGAACTTGGCGGCGGAAACACCATATATTTT

abundance: .
j_gene: TRBJ2-3
d_gene: TRBD2
v_gene: TRBV5-1
CDR3aa: CASSTSSGADSTDTQYF
CDR3nt: TGCGCCAGCAGCACCTCTAGCGGGGCAGATAGCACAGATACGCAGTATTTT

abundance: .
j_gene: TRBJ1-2
d_gene: .
v_gene: TRBV30
CDR3aa: CAWTVNYGYTF
CDR3nt: TGTGCCTGGACCGTTAACTATGGCTACACCTTC

abundance: .
j_gene: TRBJ1-1
d_gene: .
v_gene: TRBV19
CDR3aa: CASSIGTQGWSTEAFF
CDR3nt: TGTGCCAGTAGTATAGGGACCCAGGGTTGGAGCACTGAAGCTTTCTTT

abundance: .
j_gene: TRBJ2-1
d_gene: TRBD1
v_gene: TRBV6-6
CDR3aa: CASSTPTGGGFNEQFF
CDR3nt: TGTGCCAGCAGTACCCCGACAGGGGGGGGATTTAATGAGCAGTTCTTC

abundance: .
j_gene: TRBJ1-4
d_gene: TRBD1
v_gene: TRBV30
CDR3aa: CAWSPKTGGNEKLFF
CDR3nt: TGTGCCTGGAGTCCGAAGACAGGGGGAAATGAAAAACTGTTTTTT

abundance: once
j_gene: TRBJ2-1
d_gene: .
v_gene: TRBV5-1
CDR3aa: CASSLAREEQFF
CDR3nt: TGCGCCAGCAGCTTGGCCCGGGAGGAGCAGTTCTTC

abundance: .
j_gene: TRBJ1-1
d_gene: .
v_gene: TRBV6-4
CDR3aa: CASSDTGRTEAFF
CDR3nt: TGTGCCAGCAGTGATACAGGGCGCACTGAAGCTTTCTTT

abundance: .
j_gene: TRBJ2-1
d_gene: .
v_gene: TRBV7-9
CDR3aa: CASSFSRNEQFF
CDR3nt: TGTGCCAGCAGCTTCTCTAGAAATGAGCAGTTCTTC

abundance: .
j_gene: TRBJ2-1
d_gene: TRBD1
v_gene: TRBV4-1
CDR3aa: CASSQVRTGVGEQFF
CDR3nt: TGCGCCAGCAGCCAAGTCAGGACAGGGGTGGGTGAGCAGTTCTTC

abundance: few
j_gene: TRBJ2-2
d_gene: TRBD1
v_gene: TRBV2
CDR3aa: CASRTGEVGELFF
CDR3nt: TGTGCCAGCCGGACAGGGGAGGTCGGGGAGCTGTTTTTT

abundance: .
j_gene: TRBJ2-7
d_gene: TRBD2
v_gene: TRBV4-2
CDR3aa: CASSLLIAGGTYEQYF
CDR3nt: TGTGCCAGCAGCCTGTTAATAGCGGGGGGGACCTACGAGCAGTACTTC

abundance: .
j_gene: TRBJ2-7
d_gene: .
v_gene: TRBV5-5
CDR3aa: CASSLLPGQNYEQYF
CDR3nt: TGTGCCAGCAGCCTACTACCGGGACAAAACTACGAGCAGTACTTC

abundance: .
j_gene: TRBJ1-3
d_gene: TRBD1
v_gene: TRBV19
CDR3aa: CASSPTPRGNSGNTIYF
CDR3nt: TGTGCCAGTAGTCCGACGCCCAGGGGGAATTCTGGAAACACCATATATTTT

abundance: .
j_gene: TRBJ2-1
d_gene: .
v_gene: TRBV11-2
CDR3aa: CASSLELLPSYNEQFF
CDR3nt: TGTGCCAGCAGCTTAGAACTACTTCCCTCCTACAATGAGCAGTTCTTC

abundance: .
j_gene: TRBJ2-3
d_gene: TRBD2
v_gene: TRBV7-9
CDR3aa: CASSLEPSGVSDTQYF
CDR3nt: TGTGCCAGCAGCTTAGAACCTAGCGGGGTCTCAGATACGCAGTATTTT

abundance: .
j_gene: TRBJ1-2
d_gene: .
v_gene: TRBV5-1
CDR3aa: CASSLSVEDGYTF
CDR3nt: TGCGCCAGCAGCTTGTCTGTCGAGGATGGCTACACCTTC

abundance: .
j_gene: TRBJ2-7
d_gene: .
v_gene: TRBV7-2
CDR3aa: CASSREVYEQYF
CDR3nt: TGTGCCAGCAGCCGCGAGGTCTACGAGCAGTACTTC

abundance: .
j_gene: TRBJ1-2
d_gene: TRBD1
v_gene: TRBV27
CDR3aa: CASSWRAGGSYGYTF
CDR3nt: TGTGCCAGCAGTTGGCGGGCAGGGGGATCCTATGGCTACACCTTC

abundance: .
j_gene: TRBJ2-1
d_gene: TRBD1
v_gene: TRBV19
CDR3aa: CASTLGQGWNEQFF
CDR3nt: TGTGCCAGTACCCTAGGACAGGGTTGGAATGAGCAGTTCTTC

abundance: many
j_gene: TRBJ1-5
d_gene: .
v_gene: TRBV19
CDR3aa: CASSQGLSQPQHF
CDR3nt: TGTGCCAGTAGTCAAGGACTCAGTCAGCCCCAGCATTTT

abundance: .
j_gene: TRBJ1-4
d_gene: .
v_gene: TRBV15
CDR3aa: CATSRELRGGEKLFF
CDR3nt: TGTGCCACCAGCAGAGAATTGAGGGGAGGTGAAAAACTGTTTTTT

abundance: .
j_gene: TRBJ2-7
d_gene: .
v_gene: TRBV6-6
CDR3aa: CASSPGFGGSYEQYF
CDR3nt: TGTGCCAGCAGCCCAGGGTTCGGAGGGAGCTACGAGCAGTACTTC

abundance: .
j_gene: TRBJ1-1
d_gene: TRBD1
v_gene: TRBV11-2
CDR3aa: CASSAILQGPEAFF
CDR3nt: TGTGCCAGCAGCGCCATCTTACAGGGGCCTGAAGCTTTCTTT

abundance: .
j_gene: TRBJ2-3
d_gene: TRBD2
v_gene: TRBV11-3
CDR3aa: CASSSGLGISDTQYF
CDR3nt: TGTGCCAGCAGCTCCGGACTAGGAATCTCAGATACGCAGTATTTT